The entry below describes one T cell receptor beta chain. This clone's antigen is unknown. It has no much larger one-base neighbor in the sample; base qualities were not kept. The CDR3, from cysteine to phenylalanine, totals 17 residues. Only the CDR3 portion is preserved as DNA: 51 bases, with reading frame beginning at the first base. According to the germline V gene, CDR1 reads SGHDN and CDR2 reads FVKESK. V was cut back by 6 bases and J by 2 bases, leaving a gap of 21 bases between them. The treatment or condition label of this sample denotes: over 15 received Ad26.COV2.S at low or high dose, single or two shots; several received placebo; per-sample allocation not given. For vaccine and placebo recipients, repertoires were sequenced using samples collected on day 63 after the first injection. Between 29 July and 7 August 2020, Cohort 1b enrolled around 24 adults aged 18-55 years at one site in Boston, USA. As a vaccine, Ad26.COV2.S was a replication-incompetent adenovirus type 26 vector that expressed a prefusion-stabilized SARS-CoV-2 spike protein derived from the original Wuhan strain.

The data belong to a study of Ad26.COV2.S vaccination and SARS-CoV-2 variants (dated by TCRdb to about 2021). For context, the study as a whole: Donors in the vaccine arm were drawn from COV1001, a multicentre, randomized, double-blind, placebo-controlled phase I-IIa trial testing Ad26.COV2.S in healthy adults. Dosing of Ad26.COV2.S was intramuscular, at either 5x10^10 or 1x10^11 viral particles, delivered as one shot or as two shots spaced 56 days apart. Sequencing of the TCRbeta repertoire served to evaluate the specificity and breadth of SARS-CoV-2-reactive T cell receptors following Ad26.COV2.S vaccination. A total of 32 samples were included in the TCR-sequenced set, comprising some 20 Ad26.COV2.S vaccine recipients, 5 placebo recipients and 8 SARS-CoV-2 convalescent individuals. Trial participants were randomized into five groups of five, in which low-dose or high-dose Ad26.COV2.S was given once or twice, or placebo was given on both occasions. Blinding of investigators to trial group allocation was maintained during experiments and outcome assessment. General findings and caveats noted by the study authors: Comparable non-spike TCR breadth was observed between vaccine and placebo recipients, consistent with only spike being contained in the vaccine. Comparing responses between vaccine doses or regimens was not something the study was powered to do. Ad26.COV2.S recipients had higher spike-specific TCR breadth than placebo recipients (P = 0.0014). According to the authors, total T cell responses may have been underestimated by the TCR breadth and depth analyses. After vaccination, spike-specific CD8+ and CD4+ T cell responses were reported to show substantial breadth.

The immunoSEQ Assay was the method used to sequence TCRbeta CDR3 regions. After extraction, genomic DNA underwent amplification by bias-controlled multiplex PCR, followed by high-throughput sequencing. In the paper's pipeline: Collapsing and filtering of sequences were performed to quantify the absolute abundance of each unique TCRbeta CDR3 region. Usable DNA was measured by amplifying reference genes present in all nucleated cells, and TCRbeta template counts were normalized to that usable DNA to estimate T cell fraction. Repertoire TCRs were annotated as SARS-CoV-2-specific when V gene, CDR3 amino acid sequence and J gene were exactly matched to a known reactive TCR set. MIRA supplied the reference SARS-CoV-2 TCR set, which was filtered for enrichment in COVID-19-positive ImmuneCODE repertoires so that public or cross-reactive TCRs were removed. Using the MIRA antigens, annotated TCRs were further analysed by specific ORF or by position within an ORF. Breadth was defined as the number of annotated unique rearrangements divided by the total number of unique productive rearrangements, and depth was defined as the summed frequency of the annotated unique rearrangements. Two-sided Wilcoxon rank-sum tests were used to compare TCR breadth between groups. As stored in TCRdb, this immuneACCESS dataset retains in-frame rearrangements with V and J assigned. A fraction of the clones does not appear; measured against another copy, unresolved V genes explain less than half of the discrepancy, and the remainder lacks a known reason. V and J calls and clone size are copied from that table; D and trimming were computed from the DNA. Within this sample are some 350,000 clones, with about 88% of them counted one time only. The top ten clones comprise about 3.3% of the sample.

The TCR originated in a person between 18 and 60 years old who received the Ad26.COV2.S COVID-19 vaccine or a placebo. The sequencing used peripheral blood, collected in a trial of Ad26.COV2.S vaccine versus placebo. The sequence joins TRBV14 to TRBJ2-3; no D gene call is confident. The CDR3 here reads CASSPSIGTGFTDTQYF. The bases are TGTGCCAGCAGTCCAAGCATTGGAACTGGTTTCACAGATACGCAGTATTTT.